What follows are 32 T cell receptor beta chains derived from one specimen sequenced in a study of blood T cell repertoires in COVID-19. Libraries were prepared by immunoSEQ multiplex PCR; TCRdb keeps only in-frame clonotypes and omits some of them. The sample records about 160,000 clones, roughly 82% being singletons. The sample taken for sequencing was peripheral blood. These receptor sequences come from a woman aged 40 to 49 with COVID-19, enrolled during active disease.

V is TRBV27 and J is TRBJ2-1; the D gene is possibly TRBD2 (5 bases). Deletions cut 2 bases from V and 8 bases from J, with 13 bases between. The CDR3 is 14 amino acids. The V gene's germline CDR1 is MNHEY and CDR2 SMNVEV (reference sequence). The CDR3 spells CASSLRGIVDEQFF. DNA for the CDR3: TGTGCCAGCAGTTTACGGGGAATTGTGGATGAGCAGTTCTTC.

CDR3 DNA sequence: TGTGCCAGCAGCGAAGAAAGCACCTACGAGCAGTACGTC. Protein sequence: CASSEESTYEQYV. This chain links TRBV11-2 with TRBJ2-7; no clear D. In germline, CDR1 is SGHAT, CDR2 FQNNGV. Trimming shortened V by 5 bases and J by 2 bases, and 10 bases separated the two germline ends. The CDR3 length is 13 residues.

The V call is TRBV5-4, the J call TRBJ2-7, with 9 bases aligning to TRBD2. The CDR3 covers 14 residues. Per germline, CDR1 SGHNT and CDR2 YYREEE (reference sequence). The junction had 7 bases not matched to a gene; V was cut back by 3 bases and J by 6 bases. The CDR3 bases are TGTGCCAGCAGCTCCGGGACTAGCTTTGGCGAGCAGTACTTC. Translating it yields CASSSGTSFGEQYF.

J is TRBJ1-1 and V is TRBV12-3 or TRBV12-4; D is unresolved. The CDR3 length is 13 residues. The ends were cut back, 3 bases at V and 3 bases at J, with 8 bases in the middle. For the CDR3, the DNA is TGTGCCAGCAGTTTTGCGGCTTACACTGAAGCTTTCTTT. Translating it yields CASSFAAYTEAFF.

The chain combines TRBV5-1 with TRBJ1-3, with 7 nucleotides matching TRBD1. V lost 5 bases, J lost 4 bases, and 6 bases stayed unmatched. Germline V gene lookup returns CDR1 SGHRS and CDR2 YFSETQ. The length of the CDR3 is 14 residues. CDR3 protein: CASSFGTAGNTIYF. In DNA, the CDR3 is TGCGCCAGCAGTTTCGGGACAGCCGGAAACACCATATATTTT.

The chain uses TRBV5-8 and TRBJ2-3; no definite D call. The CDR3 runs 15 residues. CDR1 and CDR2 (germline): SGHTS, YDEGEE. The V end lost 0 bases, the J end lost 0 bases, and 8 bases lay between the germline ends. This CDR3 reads CASSLVTPSTDTQYF. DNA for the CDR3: TGTGCCAGCAGCTTGGTGACTCCTAGCACAGATACGCAGTATTTT. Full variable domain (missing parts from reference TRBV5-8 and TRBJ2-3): EAGVTQSPTHLIKTRGQQATLRCSPISGHTSVYWYQQALGLGLQFLLWYDEGEERNRGNFPPRFSGRQFPNYSSELNVNALELEDSALYLCASSLVTPSTDTQYFGPGTRLTVL.

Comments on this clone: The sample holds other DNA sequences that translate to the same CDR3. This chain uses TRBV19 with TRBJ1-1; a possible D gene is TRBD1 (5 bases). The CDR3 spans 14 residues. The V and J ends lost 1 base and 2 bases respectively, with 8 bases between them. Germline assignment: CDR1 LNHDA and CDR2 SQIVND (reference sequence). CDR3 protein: CASSIGGLNTEAFF. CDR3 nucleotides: TGTGCCAGTAGTATAGGGGGCTTAAACACTGAAGCTTTCTTT.

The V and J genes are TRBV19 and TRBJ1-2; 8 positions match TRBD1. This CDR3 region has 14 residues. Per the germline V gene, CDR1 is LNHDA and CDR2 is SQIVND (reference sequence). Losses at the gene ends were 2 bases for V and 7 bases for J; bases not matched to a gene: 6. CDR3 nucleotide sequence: TGTGCCAGTAGTATAAGAGGACAGGGAACTGGCTACACCTTC. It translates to CASSIRGQGTGYTF.

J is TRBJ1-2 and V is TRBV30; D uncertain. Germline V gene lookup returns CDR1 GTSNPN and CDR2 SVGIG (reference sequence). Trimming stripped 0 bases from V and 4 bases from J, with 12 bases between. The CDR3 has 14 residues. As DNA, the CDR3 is TGTGCCTGGAGTGTGGAGTCGGTGGGCTATGGCTACACCTTC. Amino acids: CAWSVESVGYGYTF.

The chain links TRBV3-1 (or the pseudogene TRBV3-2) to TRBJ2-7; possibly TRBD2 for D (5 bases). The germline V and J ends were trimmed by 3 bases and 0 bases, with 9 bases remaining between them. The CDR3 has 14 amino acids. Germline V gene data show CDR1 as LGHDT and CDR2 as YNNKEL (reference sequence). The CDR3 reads CASSQSGNSYEQYF. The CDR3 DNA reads TGTGCCAGCAGCCAGAGCGGCAACTCCTACGAGCAGTACTTC.

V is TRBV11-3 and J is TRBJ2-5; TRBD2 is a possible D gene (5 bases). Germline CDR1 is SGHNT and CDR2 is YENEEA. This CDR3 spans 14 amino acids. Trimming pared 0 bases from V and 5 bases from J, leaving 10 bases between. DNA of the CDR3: TGTGCCAGCAGCTTAGACCTACCGGGGGAGACCCAGTACTTC. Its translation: CASSLDLPGETQYF.

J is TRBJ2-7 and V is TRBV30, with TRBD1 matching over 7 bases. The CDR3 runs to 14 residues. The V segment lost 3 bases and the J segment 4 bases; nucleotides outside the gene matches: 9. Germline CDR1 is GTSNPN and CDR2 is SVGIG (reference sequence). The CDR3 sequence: CAWSADRRIYEQYF. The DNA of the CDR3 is TGTGCCTGGAGCGCGGACAGGCGAATATACGAGCAGTACTTC.

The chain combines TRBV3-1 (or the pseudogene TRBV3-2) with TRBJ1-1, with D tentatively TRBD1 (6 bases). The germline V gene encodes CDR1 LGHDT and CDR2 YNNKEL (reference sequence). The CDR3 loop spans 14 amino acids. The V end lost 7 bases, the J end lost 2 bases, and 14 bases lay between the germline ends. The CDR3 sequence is CASNRGQRNTEAFF. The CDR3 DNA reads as TGTGCCAGCAACCGAGGACAGAGAAACACTGAAGCTTTCTTT.

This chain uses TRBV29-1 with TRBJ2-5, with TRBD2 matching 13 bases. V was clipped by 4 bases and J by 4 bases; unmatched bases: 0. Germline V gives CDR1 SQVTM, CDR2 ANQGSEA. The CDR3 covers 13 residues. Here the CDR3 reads CSVGLAGGETQYF. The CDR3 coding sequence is TGCAGCGTTGGACTAGCGGGAGGAGAGACCCAGTACTTC.

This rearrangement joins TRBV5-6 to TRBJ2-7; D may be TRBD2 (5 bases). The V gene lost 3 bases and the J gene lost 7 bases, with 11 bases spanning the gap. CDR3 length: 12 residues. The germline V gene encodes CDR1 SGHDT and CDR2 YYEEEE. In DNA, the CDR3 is TGTGCCAGCAGCTCGGGAACAAGTGAGCAGTACTTC. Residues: CASSSGTSEQYF.

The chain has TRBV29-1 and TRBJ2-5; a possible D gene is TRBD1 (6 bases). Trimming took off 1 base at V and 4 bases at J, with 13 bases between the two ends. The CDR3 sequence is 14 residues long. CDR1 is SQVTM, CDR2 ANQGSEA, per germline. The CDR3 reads CSVEGSQGIETQYF. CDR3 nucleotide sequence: TGCAGCGTTGAAGGTAGTCAGGGGATAGAGACCCAGTACTTC.

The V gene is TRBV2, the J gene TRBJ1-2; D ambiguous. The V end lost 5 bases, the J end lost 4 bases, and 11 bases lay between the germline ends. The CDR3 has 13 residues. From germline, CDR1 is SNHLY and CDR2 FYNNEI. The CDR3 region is CASSLYGSYGYTF. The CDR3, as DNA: TGTGCCAGCAGTCTTTATGGGAGCTATGGCTACACCTTC.

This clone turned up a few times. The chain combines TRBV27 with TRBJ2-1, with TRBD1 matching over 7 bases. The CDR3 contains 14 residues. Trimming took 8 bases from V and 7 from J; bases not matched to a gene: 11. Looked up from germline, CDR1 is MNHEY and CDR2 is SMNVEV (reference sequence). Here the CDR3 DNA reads TGTGCCAGCTCCAGCCGGGACAGACCAAATGAGCAGTTCTTC. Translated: CASSSRDRPNEQFF.

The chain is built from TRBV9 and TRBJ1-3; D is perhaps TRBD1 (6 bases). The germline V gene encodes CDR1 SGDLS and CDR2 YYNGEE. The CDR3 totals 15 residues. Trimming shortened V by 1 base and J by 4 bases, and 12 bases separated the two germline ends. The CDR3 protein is CASSVTGSGGNTIYF. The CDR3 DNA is TGTGCCAGCAGCGTAACAGGGTCGGGCGGAAACACCATATATTTT.

The CDR3 nucleotides read TGTGCCAGCAGTTATTTGGGGGCTACTAATGAAAAACTGTTTTTT. Its translation: CASSYLGATNEKLFF. The chain recombines TRBV6-5 with TRBJ1-4; weak D call: TRBD1 (6 bases). Germline V gives CDR1 MNHEY, CDR2 SVGAGI. The CDR3 spans 15 residues. Trimming removed 3 bases at V and 2 bases at J, with 10 bases between.

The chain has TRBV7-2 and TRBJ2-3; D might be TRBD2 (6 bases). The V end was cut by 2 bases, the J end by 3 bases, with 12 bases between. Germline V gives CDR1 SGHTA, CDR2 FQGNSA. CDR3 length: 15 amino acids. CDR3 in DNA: TGTGCCAGCAGCTTAATGCTGGGAGGTACAGATACGCAGTATTTT. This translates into CASSLMLGGTDTQYF.

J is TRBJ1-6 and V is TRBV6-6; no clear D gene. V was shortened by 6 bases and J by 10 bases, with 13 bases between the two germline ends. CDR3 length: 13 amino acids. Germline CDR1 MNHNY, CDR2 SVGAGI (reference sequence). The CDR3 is CASRTIERSPLHF. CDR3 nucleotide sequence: TGTGCCAGCAGGACAATTGAACGCTCACCCCTCCACTTT.

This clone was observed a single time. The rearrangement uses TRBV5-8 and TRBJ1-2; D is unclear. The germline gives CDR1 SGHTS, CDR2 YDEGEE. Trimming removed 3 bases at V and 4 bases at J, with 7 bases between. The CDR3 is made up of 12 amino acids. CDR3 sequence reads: CASSSTFYGYTF. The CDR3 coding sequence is TGTGCCAGCAGCTCGACTTTCTATGGCTACACCTTC.

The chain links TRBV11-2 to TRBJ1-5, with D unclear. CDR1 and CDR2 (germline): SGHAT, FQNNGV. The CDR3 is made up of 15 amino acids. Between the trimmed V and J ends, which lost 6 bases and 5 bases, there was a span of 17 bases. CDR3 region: CASSSSHSRDQPQHF. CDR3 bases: TGTGCCAGCAGTTCATCGCACTCCCGGGATCAGCCCCAGCATTTT.

The CDR3 loop reads CASSLNHGQGAYTDTQYF. CDR3 DNA sequence: TGTGCCAGCAGCTTAAATCATGGACAGGGGGCGTACACAGATACGCAGTATTTT. The genes are TRBV11-3 and TRBJ2-3; 11 nucleotides align to TRBD1. Trimming cost V 2 bases and J 2 bases; bases outside gene matches: 9. Germline CDR1 SGHNT, CDR2 YENEEA. The CDR3 runs to 18 residues.

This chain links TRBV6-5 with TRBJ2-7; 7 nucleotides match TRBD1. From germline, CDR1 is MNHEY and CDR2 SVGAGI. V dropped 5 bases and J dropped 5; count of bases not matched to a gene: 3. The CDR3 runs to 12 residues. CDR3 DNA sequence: TGTGCCAGCAGTCCCGGGACAGACGAGCAGTACGTC. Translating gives CASSPGTDEQYV.

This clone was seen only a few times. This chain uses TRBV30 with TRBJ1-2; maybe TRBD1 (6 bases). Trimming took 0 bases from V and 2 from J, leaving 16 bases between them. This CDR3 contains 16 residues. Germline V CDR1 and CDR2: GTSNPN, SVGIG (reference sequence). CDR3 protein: CAWSVPGGGRNYGYTF. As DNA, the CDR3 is TGTGCCTGGAGTGTACCGGGGGGCGGCCGGAACTATGGCTACACCTTC. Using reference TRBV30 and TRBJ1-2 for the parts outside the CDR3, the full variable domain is SQTIHQWPATLVQPVGSPLSLECTVEGTSNPNLYWYRQAAGRGLQLLFYSVGIGQISSEVPQNLSASRPQDRQFILSSKKLLLSDSGFYLCAWSVPGGGRNYGYTFGSGTRLTVV.

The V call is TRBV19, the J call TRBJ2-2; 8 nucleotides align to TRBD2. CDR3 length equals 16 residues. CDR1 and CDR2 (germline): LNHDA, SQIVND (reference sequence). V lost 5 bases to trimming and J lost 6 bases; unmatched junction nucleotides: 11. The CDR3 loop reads CASSRLLGLAAGELFF. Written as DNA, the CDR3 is TGTGCCAGTAGTCGCTTACTTGGACTAGCCGCCGGGGAGCTGTTTTTT.

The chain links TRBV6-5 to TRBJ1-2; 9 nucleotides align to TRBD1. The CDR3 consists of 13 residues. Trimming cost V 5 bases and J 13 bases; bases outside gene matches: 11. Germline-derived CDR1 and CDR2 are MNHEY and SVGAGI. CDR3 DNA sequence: TGTGCCAGCAGTCCGCAGGGACAGGGTACGGTCACCTTC. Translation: CASSPQGQGTVTF.

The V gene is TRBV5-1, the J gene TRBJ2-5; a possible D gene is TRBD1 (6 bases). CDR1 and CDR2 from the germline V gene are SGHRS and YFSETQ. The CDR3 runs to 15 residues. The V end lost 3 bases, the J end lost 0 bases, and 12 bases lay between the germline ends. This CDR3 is CASSSQGRNQETQYF. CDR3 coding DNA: TGCGCCAGCAGCTCTCAGGGGCGAAACCAAGAGACCCAGTACTTC.

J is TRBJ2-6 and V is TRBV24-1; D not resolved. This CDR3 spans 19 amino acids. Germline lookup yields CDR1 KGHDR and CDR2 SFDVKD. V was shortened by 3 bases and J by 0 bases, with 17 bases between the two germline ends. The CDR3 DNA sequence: TGTGCCACCAGTGATGCCGACACGGAATCTTACTCTGGGGCCAACGTCCTGACTTTC. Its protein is CATSDADTESYSGANVLTF.

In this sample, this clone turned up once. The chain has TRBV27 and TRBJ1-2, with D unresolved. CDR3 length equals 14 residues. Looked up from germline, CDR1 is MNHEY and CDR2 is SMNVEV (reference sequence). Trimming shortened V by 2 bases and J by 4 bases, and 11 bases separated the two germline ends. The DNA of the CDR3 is TGTGCCAGCAGTTTACGAGGCGGAGGCTATGGCTACACCTTC. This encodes CASSLRGGGYGYTF.